What follows are 14 T cell receptor beta chains derived from one specimen sequenced in a study of T cell repertoires in ileal Crohn's disease. TCRdb keeps only in-frame clones here, not all; method: immunoSEQ multiplex PCR. The sample lists 5,500 to 7,500 clones; about 79% were seen once. Input material: ileal tissue. The source is an adult with Crohn's disease.

This chain links TRBV27 with TRBJ2-2; 7 bases are shared with TRBD2. CDR3 size: 19 residues. Germline CDR1 MNHEY, CDR2 SMNVEV (reference sequence). V shed 1 base and J 4 bases; nucleotides not matched to a gene: 15. The CDR3, as DNA: TGTGCCAGCAGTTTATTTTCCTCGGGAGGTAGGGGAAGCACCGGGGAGCTGTTTTTT. Encoded protein: CASSLFSSGGRGSTGELFF.

The chain couples TRBV25-1 to TRBJ2-5; a possible D gene is TRBD2 (5 bases). V was shortened by 4 bases and J by 1 base, with 10 bases between the two germline ends. Germline V gene lookup returns CDR1 MGHDK and CDR2 SYGVNS. The CDR3 is 14 amino acids. This CDR3 reads CASSGRGGQETQYF. CDR3 DNA sequence: TGTGCCAGCAGTGGAAGAGGAGGCCAAGAGACCCAGTACTTC.

The V call is TRBV5-6, the J call TRBJ2-1; the match to TRBD2 covers 10 bases. Germline values: CDR1 SGHDT, CDR2 YYEEEE. The CDR3 loop spans 19 amino acids. V shed 0 bases, J shed 8 bases, and the junction held 17 bases outside the gene matches. CDR3 DNA: TGTGCCAGCAGCTTGGCGCTTGCAGCGGGAGGGCCTTTGTTCCATGAGCAGTTCTTC. This codes for CASSLALAAGGPLFHEQFF.

The chain recombines TRBV5-1 with TRBJ2-5; TRBD2 matches 11 bases. The germline CDR1 and CDR2 sequences are SGHRS and YFSETQ. The CDR3 is 15 residues long. Germline trimming cut 2 bases from V and 2 bases from J; bases unmatched to any gene: 2. The CDR3 DNA is TGCGCCAGCAGCTTACTAGCGGGAGTGCAAGAGACCCAGTACTTC. Translated, it gives CASSLLAGVQETQYF.

V is TRBV4-1 and J is TRBJ2-1, with D perhaps TRBD2 (6 bases). Germline V gene lookup returns CDR1 MGHRA and CDR2 YSYEKL. The CDR3 sequence is 16 residues long. V was pared by 7 bases and J by 0 bases, with 16 bases between. The CDR3 is CASTLGGVSSYNEQFF. The CDR3 DNA reads as TGCGCCAGCACCCTCGGCGGGGTCAGCTCCTACAATGAGCAGTTCTTC.

The chain couples TRBV27 to TRBJ1-6; 9 positions match TRBD1. CDR3 size: 15 residues. The J segment lost 7 bases and the V segment lost 8 bases, leaving 9 bases of the junction unmatched. CDR1 and CDR2 from the germline V gene are MNHEY and SMNVEV (reference sequence). DNA for the CDR3: TGTGCCAGCGTGGGGCTCGGGACAGGGAATTCACCCCTCCACTTT. Translation gives CASVGLGTGNSPLHF.

A single count supports this clone. This chain uses TRBV18 with TRBJ2-1; 12 bases map to TRBD2. The CDR3 has 16 residues. Germline loops: CDR1 KGHSH, CDR2 LQKENI. After removal of 3 bases from V and 9 bases from J, the junction contained 9 bases not matched to a gene. The CDR3: CASSPISSGRGSEQFF. CDR3 in DNA: TGTGCCAGCTCACCCATTTCTAGCGGGAGGGGCAGTGAGCAGTTCTTC.

The chain employs TRBV15 and TRBJ1-3; D not resolved. The germline gives CDR1 LNHNV, CDR2 YYDKDF (reference sequence). This CDR3 is built from 15 residues. Trimming shortened V by 1 base and J by 0 bases, and 7 bases separated the two germline ends. The CDR3 loop reads CATSRAPDSGNTIYF. In DNA, the CDR3 is TGTGCCACCAGCAGAGCTCCAGACTCTGGAAACACCATATATTTT.

V gene TRBV5-1 combines with J gene TRBJ2-7; 8 bases match TRBD1. This CDR3 is built from 13 residues. J gave up 3 bases and V 7 bases, and 6 bases lay outside the gene matches. Germline-derived CDR1 and CDR2 are SGHRS and YFSETQ. For the CDR3, the DNA is TGCGCCAGCGGACAGGGTTTCGGCTACGAGCAGTACTTC. This codes for CASGQGFGYEQYF.

V gene TRBV13 combines with J gene TRBJ2-1; maybe TRBD2 (6 bases). Germline CDR1 is PRHDT and CDR2 is FYEKMQ (reference sequence). Trimming took 8 bases from V and 12 from J, leaving 14 bases between them. The CDR3 totals 11 residues. The DNA for the CDR3 is TGTGCCAGCTCGATAGCGGTAAGGCAGTTCTTC. Translation: CASSIAVRQFF. The full variable domain, its missing parts supplied by reference TRBV13 and TRBJ2-1, is AAGVIQSPRHLIKEKRETATLKCYPIPRHDTVYWYQQGPGQDPQFLISFYEKMQSDKGSIPDRFSAQQFSDYHSELNMSSLELGDSALYFCASSIAVRQFFGPGTRLTVL.

This chain joins TRBV27 and TRBJ1-5, with 10 bases aligning to TRBD1. Germline CDR1 and CDR2: MNHEY and SMNVEV (reference sequence). The CDR3 length is 17 residues. V was clipped by 4 bases and J by 5 bases; unmatched bases: 11. The CDR3 region is CASSSQLGDRGDQPQHF. The CDR3 nucleotides read TGTGCCAGCAGTTCCCAGTTGGGGGACAGGGGTGATCAGCCCCAGCATTTT.

The rearrangement joins TRBV11-2 to TRBJ1-1, with D unclear. V was cut by 0 bases and J by 1 base, with 6 bases left in between. The CDR3 sequence is 14 residues long. The V gene's germline CDR1 is SGHAT and CDR2 FQNNGV. CDR3 sequence: CASSLDPGNTEAFF. The CDR3 DNA reads TGTGCCAGCAGCTTAGATCCAGGGAACACTGAAGCTTTCTTT. The full variable domain, with the rest looked up from reference TRBV11-2 and TRBJ1-1, is EAGVAQSPRYKIIEKRQSVAFWCNPISGHATLYWYQQILGQGPKLLIQFQNNGVVDDSQLPKDRFSAERLKGVDSTLKIQPAKLEDSAVYLCASSLDPGNTEAFFGQGTRLTVV.

This clone was observed a few times. The chain is built from TRBV10-2 and TRBJ1-1; the D is unclear. V shed 7 bases and J shed 5 bases, with 14 bases lying between them. The germline V gene has CDR1 WSHSY and CDR2 SAAADI. The CDR3 is 13 residues long. The CDR3 spells CASKREIGTEAFF. In DNA form, the CDR3 reads TGCGCCAGCAAGAGGGAGATCGGTACTGAAGCTTTCTTT.

The rearrangement uses TRBV4-2 and TRBJ1-3; 9 bases fit TRBD1. Per germline, CDR1 LGHNA and CDR2 YNFKEQ. The CDR3 sequence is 16 residues long. Losses at the gene ends were 3 bases for V and 3 bases for J; bases not matched to a gene: 6. CDR3 sequence: CASSHAGGQGGNTIYF. CDR3 sequence (DNA): TGTGCCAGCAGCCATGCCGGGGGACAGGGTGGAAACACCATATATTTT.